Listed below are T cell receptor beta chains from one sample, sequenced in a study of cytomegalovirus exposure and HLA in healthy donors. TCRdb's copy holds only in-frame clones and misses some; the assay was immunoSEQ multiplex PCR. In the table there are over 150,000 clones, 70% to 90% of which are singletons. Sequencing input: PBMCs. Receptors originate from a woman younger than 45 in good health and CMV-seronegative. Each CDR3 is given with its conserved first and last residue. The D gene is left open where the match is weak. The size field is filled for only some rows; it gives once, few, many or a size class.

TRBV7-2	-	TRBJ1-2	TRBD1	TGTGCCAGCAGCTTAGACTCCGGGACAGGGGAGGGGGGCTACACCTTC	CASSLDSGTGEGGYTF
TRBV6-5	few	TRBJ1-2	-	TGTGCCAGCAGTTCGGCCGGGGGATGGGGCTACACCTTC	CASSSAGGWGYTF
TRBV7-2	-	TRBJ2-5	-	TGTGCCAGCAGCTACGGGACTCCCTTCTATCCGTCGGAGACCCAGTACTTC	CASSYGTPFYPSETQYF
TRBV6-5	few	TRBJ2-7	-	TGTGCCAGCAGTTACATTCAGGGGTACGAGCAGTACTTC	CASSYIQGYEQYF
TRBV5-5	-	TRBJ1-2	-	TGTGCCAGCAGCTTGGTTTGGGAGCTCAACTATGGCTACACCTTC	CASSLVWELNYGYTF
TRBV4-3	-	TRBJ2-6	-	TGCGCCAGCAGCCAAGATATTGGTCGGGGGTCAGGGGCCAACGTCCTGACTTTC	CASSQDIGRGSGANVLTF
TRBV15	-	TRBJ2-7	-	TGTGCCACCAGCTTCCGCGGGACCTACGAGCAGTACTTC	CATSFRGTYEQYF
TRBV28	once	TRBJ2-1	-	TGTGCCAGCAGTTTAACCCCCCGGAATGAGCAGTTCTTC	CASSLTPRNEQFF
TRBV27	-	TRBJ2-2	TRBD1	TGTGCCAGCAGGGGACGGGACAGGGCGGCCGGGGAGCTGTTTTTT	CASRGRDRAAGELFF
TRBV5-5	-	TRBJ1-1	-	TGTGCCAGCAGCTTGCCAGACAGCACTGAAGCTTTCTTT	CASSLPDSTEAFF
TRBV15	-	TRBJ2-3	TRBD2	TGTGCCACCGCCGGACTAGCGGGGGGACCAGATACGCAGTATTTT	CATAGLAGGPDTQYF
TRBV6-5	-	TRBJ1-1	TRBD1	TGTGCCAGCAGTCCCCGGACAGGGAACACTGAAGCTTTCTTT	CASSPRTGNTEAFF
TRBV11-3	-	TRBJ2-1	TRBD2	TGTGCCAGCAGCAGAGGCGGGAGGGCGGGTGAGGGTGAGCAGTTCTTC	CASSRGGRAGEGEQFF
TRBV27	-	TRBJ2-7	TRBD1	TGTGCCAGCAGTGACAGGGTAAGGCCCTACGAGCAGTACTTC	CASSDRVRPYEQYF
TRBV30	-	TRBJ2-5	TRBD1	TGTGCCTGGACGGGACAGTCGCCGGAGACCCAGTACTTC	CAWTGQSPETQYF
TRBV28	-	TRBJ1-1	TRBD1	TGTGCCAGCAGTTCCTACACAGGGGCGAACACTGAAGCTTTCTTT	CASSSYTGANTEAFF
TRBV6-5	-	TRBJ2-3	-	TGTGCCAGCAGTTACTCCTATTCGGATACGCAGTATTTT	CASSYSYSDTQYF
TRBV27	-	TRBJ1-2	-	TGTGCCAGCAGTCGGGGAGGCCTCTATGGCTACACCTTC	CASSRGGLYGYTF
TRBV7-2	-	TRBJ2-1	TRBD2	TGTGCCAGCAGCGCCTCCGGGACTAGAGAGTTCTTC	CASSASGTREFF
TRBV5-1	few	TRBJ1-3	-	TGCGCCAGCAGCTTGGGCCTCCCTGCGGTCTCTGGAAACACCATATATTTT	CASSLGLPAVSGNTIYF
TRBV29-1	few	TRBJ1-1	-	TGCAGCGTTGGACAGCTACTAAACACTGAAGCTTTCTTT	CSVGQLLNTEAFF
TRBV27	-	TRBJ2-7	TRBD2	TGTGCCAGCAGTTGGCGGGGGGCAGGCGAGCAGTACTTC	CASSWRGAGEQYF
TRBV5-4	-	TRBJ2-1	TRBD2	TGTGCCAGCAGCCGGCCGGGACTAGGCCTCTACAATGAGCAGTTCTTC	CASSRPGLGLYNEQFF
TRBV2	few	TRBJ2-7	-	TGTGCCAGCAGTCCAGGAAGAACCTACGAGCAGTACTTC	CASSPGRTYEQYF
TRBV5-6	few	TRBJ1-1	TRBD1	TGTGCCAGCAGCTTGTGGACAGGGGCGCTGAACACTGAAGCTTTCTTT	CASSLWTGALNTEAFF
TRBV5-6	once	TRBJ2-1	TRBD1	TGTGCCAGCAGCCCACGTGGACAGGGCTTGAATGAGCAGTTCTTC	CASSPRGQGLNEQFF
TRBV10-3	-	TRBJ2-7	-	TGTGCCATCAGTGACGGGGGACCTGGGTACGAGCAGTACTTC	CAISDGGPGYEQYF
TRBV28	-	TRBJ1-6	-	TGTGCCAGCAGTTTGACGGGACAAATAAATTCACCCCTCCACTTT	CASSLTGQINSPLHF
TRBV7-2	few	TRBJ1-1	-	TGTGCCAGCAGCTTACGGGGGAACACTGAAGCTTTCTTT	CASSLRGNTEAFF
TRBV13	-	TRBJ2-1	-	TGTGCCAGCAGCCCCAGGGGCAGGGCCCATGAGCAGTTCTTC	CASSPRGRAHEQFF
TRBV6-5	-	TRBJ1-1	-	TGTGCCAGCAGTTACTCGATGGCCGACACTGAAGCTTTCTTT	CASSYSMADTEAFF
TRBV28	-	TRBJ2-3	-	TGTGCCAGCAGTTTAGAGCTAGTTGGTGGCGCAGATACGCAGTATTTT	CASSLELVGGADTQYF